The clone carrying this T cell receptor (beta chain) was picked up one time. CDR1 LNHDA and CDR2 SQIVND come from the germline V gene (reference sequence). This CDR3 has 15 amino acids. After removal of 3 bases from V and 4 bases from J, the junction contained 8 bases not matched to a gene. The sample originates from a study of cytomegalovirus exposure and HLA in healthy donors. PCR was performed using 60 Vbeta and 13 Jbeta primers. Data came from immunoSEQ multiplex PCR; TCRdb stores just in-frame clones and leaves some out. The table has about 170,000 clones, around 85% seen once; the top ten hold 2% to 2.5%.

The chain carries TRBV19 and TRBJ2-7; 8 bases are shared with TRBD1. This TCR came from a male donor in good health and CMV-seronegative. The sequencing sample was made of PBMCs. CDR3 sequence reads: CASSMKGQAWYEQYF. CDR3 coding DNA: TGTGCCAGTAGTATGAAGGGACAGGCCTGGTACGAGCAGTACTTC.